These 8 T cell receptor beta chains share one sample of origin, sequenced in a study of blood T cells in healthy people across ages. Next came a second PCR, run for about 6 to 12 cycles, which used a sample-barcoded 5' primer along with a J-beta primer mix. TCRdb reanalysed the 5' RACE reads using MiXCR and keeps one entry per CDR3 protein. This table holds fewer than 900,000 distinct CDR3 sequences, roughly 35% found once. Input material: blood. Receptors originate from a man younger than 35 in good health.

This clonotype came up a few times. This chain uses TRBV5-1 with TRBJ2-2, with 9 bases fitting TRBD2. Germline V lookup: CDR1 SGHRS, CDR2 YFSETQ. The CDR3 has 15 amino acids. V lost 0 bases to trimming and J lost 5 bases; unmatched junction nucleotides: 2. DNA of the CDR3: TGCGCCAGCAGCTTGGTGACTAGCGGTACCGGGGAGCTGTTTTTT. Translated: CASSLVTSGTGELFF.

V and J are TRBV6-6 and TRBJ1-2; no reliable D call. The CDR3 runs to 13 residues. In germline, CDR1 is MNHNY, CDR2 SVGAGI (reference sequence). V was trimmed by 5 bases and J by 6 bases, leaving 13 bases between them. CDR3 nucleotides: TGTGCCAGCAGTCCCGATCAGGCTAATGGCTACACCTTC. Its translation: CASSPDQANGYTF.

This CDR3 reads CASSERSFSNQPQHF. CDR3 coding DNA: TGTGCCAGCAGTGAACGCAGCTTTAGCAATCAGCCCCAGCATTTT. The J gene is TRBJ1-5, the V gene TRBV6-1; D gene ambiguous. V lost 2 bases to trimming and J lost 0 bases, with 8 bases between them. CDR3 length: 15 residues. The germline V gene encodes CDR1 MNHNS and CDR2 SASEGT.

The V call is TRBV6-2 or TRBV6-3, the J call TRBJ1-1, with D unclear. The CDR3 has 16 residues. Trimming left V 1 base short and J 2 bases short, with 14 bases between. Germline V gene sequence: CDR1 MNHEY, CDR2 SVGEGT. DNA of the CDR3: TGTGCCAGCAGTTACTATTATCCGGACGCCAACACTGAAGCTTTCTTT. Protein product: CASSYYYPDANTEAFF.

In the case of this clonotype: Compared with germline, one end of the junction differs, possibly owing to a read error. This sequence joins TRBV4-2 and TRBJ2-1; 12 bases are a match to TRBD1. The CDR3 extends over 16 amino acids. The germline V gene encodes CDR1 LGHNA and CDR2 YNFKEQ. CDR3 DNA: TGTGCCAGCAGCTACCGCACCGGGACAGGGGGCAATGGGCAGTTCTTC. This sequence encodes CASSYRTGTGGNGQFF.

The chain couples TRBV20-1 to TRBJ1-2, with 10 positions matching TRBD1. The CDR3 has 15 amino acids. V shed 2 bases, J shed 2 bases, and the junction held 5 bases outside the gene matches. The V gene's germline CDR1 is DFQATT and CDR2 SNEGSKA (reference sequence). CDR3 nucleotides: TGCAGTGCTAGACCCACGACAGGGGGCAACTATGGCTACACCTTC. It is translated as CSARPTTGGNYGYTF.

This chain uses TRBV27 with TRBJ2-1, with D maybe TRBD1 (5 bases). The CDR3 length is 14 residues. Germline V lookup: CDR1 MNHEY, CDR2 SMNVEV (reference sequence). V lost 6 bases, J lost 5 bases, and 14 bases lay in between. The CDR3 DNA reads TGTGCCAGCAGCCCAATTACCAGGGACAATGAGCAGTTCTTC. Translation gives CASSPITRDNEQFF.

Turning to this clonotype: With a much larger clone just one base away, this may be a read error. This chain connects TRBV5-1 to TRBJ1-2, with 7 bases identical to TRBD1. Germline CDR1 SGHRS, CDR2 YFSETQ. The CDR3 is 15 residues long. The V and J ends lost 4 bases and 7 bases, in that order; junction bases with no gene match: 13. The CDR3 bases are TGCGCCAGCAGCCGGGGACAGCGGCCGGGGAGTGGCTACACCTTC. This encodes CASSRGQRPGSGYTF.